A single sample is the source of the 32 T cell receptor beta chains below, sequenced in a study of T cell changes during pregnancy in multiple sclerosis. Here immunoSEQ multiplex PCR was the method, and the copy in TCRdb shows in-frame clones only, minus some. The sample shows approximately 88,000 clones, around 93% of them seen only once. Here the sequenced sample was peripheral blood, taken in the third trimester of pregnancy. The source is a female donor with multiple sclerosis, enrolled in a pregnancy study.

The chain uses TRBV6-5 and TRBJ2-1, with a weak D call TRBD2 (5 bases). Germline loops: CDR1 MNHEY, CDR2 SVGAGI. V was cut by 8 bases and J by 10 bases, with 9 bases left in between. The CDR3 length is 10 residues. CDR3 sequence: CASGGSEQFF. CDR3 in DNA: TGTGCCAGCGGCGGGTCGGAGCAGTTCTTC.

This clone was observed once. The rearrangement links TRBV27 to TRBJ1-1; no reliable D call. V lost 5 bases, J lost 8 bases, and 24 bases lay in between. There are 16 residues in the CDR3. Germline values: CDR1 MNHEY, CDR2 SMNVEV (reference sequence). As DNA, the CDR3 is TGTGCCAGCAGTCCCCGGACTCCCGGAAGATGGGCCGAAGCTTTCTTT. Residues: CASSPRTPGRWAEAFF.

This clone was detected once. The rearrangement joins TRBV4-3 to TRBJ2-3; the D gene is possibly TRBD2 (7 bases). This CDR3 region has 16 residues. V was clipped by 5 bases and J by 1 base, with 16 bases between them. Per the germline V gene, CDR1 is LGHNA and CDR2 is YSLEER. In nucleotides, the CDR3 is TGCGCCAGCAGCGCGGGCGGGGGCCGGGGCACAGATACGCAGTATTTT. Protein product: CASSAGGGRGTDTQYF.

V and J are TRBV5-1 and TRBJ2-7; 13 bases match TRBD2. CDR3 length: 17 residues. The V segment lost 3 bases and the J segment 3 bases; nucleotides outside the gene matches: 9. Germline V gene lookup returns CDR1 SGHRS and CDR2 YFSETQ. The CDR3 region is CASSYGGLAGRRYEQYF. The CDR3 DNA is TGCGCCAGCAGCTATGGGGGACTAGCGGGGAGACGCTACGAGCAGTACTTC.

V is TRBV6-1 and J is TRBJ2-1; D call uncertain. V dropped 3 bases and J dropped 6 bases, with 6 bases sitting between them. Per the germline V gene, CDR1 is MNHNS and CDR2 is SASEGT. The CDR3 consists of 12 residues. The CDR3: CASSELRNEQFF. The CDR3 nucleotides read TGTGCCAGCAGTGAGTTGCGCAATGAGCAGTTCTTC.

V is TRBV6-5 and J is TRBJ2-7; TRBD1 matches 9 bases. V lost 6 bases, J lost 7 bases, and 7 bases stayed unmatched. The CDR3 is 13 amino acids. Germline V lookup: CDR1 MNHEY, CDR2 SVGAGI. CDR3 coding DNA: TGTGCCAGCAGGCCGACAGGGGGGTATGAGCAGTACTTC. Translating gives CASRPTGGYEQYF.

The chain is built from TRBV28 and TRBJ1-5; the match to TRBD1 covers 7 bases. This CDR3 region has 16 residues. Germline lookup yields CDR1 MDHEN and CDR2 SYDVKM. V dropped 5 bases and J dropped 2; count of bases not matched to a gene: 9. The CDR3 sequence: CASSREQGLGNQPQHF. Here the CDR3 DNA reads TGTGCCAGCAGTCGAGAACAGGGGTTGGGCAATCAGCCCCAGCATTTT.

The chain employs TRBV5-6 and TRBJ2-4; no reliable D call. Trimming cost V 4 bases and J 0 bases, with 11 bases left between them. CDR3 length: 15 amino acids. CDR1 and CDR2 from the germline V gene are SGHDT and YYEEEE. The CDR3 DNA sequence: TGTGCCAGCAGCCGCACAGTGATAGCCAAAAACATTCAGTACTTC. Amino acids: CASSRTVIAKNIQYF.

The rearrangement links TRBV7-2 to TRBJ2-4, with a possible D match to TRBD1 (6 bases). V was trimmed by 5 bases and J by 1 base, leaving 18 bases between them. The CDR3 is made up of 17 amino acids. Germline values: CDR1 SGHTA, CDR2 FQGNSA. CDR3 coding DNA: TGTGCCAGCAGCCCCTCGCACCAGGGGAGTGCCAAAAACATTCAGTACTTC. The encoded protein is CASSPSHQGSAKNIQYF.

The gene calls are TRBV29-1 and TRBJ2-7; TRBD1 agrees at 7 bases. The trim removed 5 bases at V and 0 bases at J, leaving 7 bases unmatched. The CDR3 covers 14 residues. CDR1 is SQVTM, CDR2 ANQGSEA, per germline. This CDR3 is CSVQKGATSYEQYF. DNA of the CDR3: TGCAGCGTTCAGAAGGGGGCAACCTCCTACGAGCAGTACTTC.

The chain joins TRBV19 to TRBJ2-6; D is perhaps TRBD1 (5 bases). The CDR3 covers 16 residues. V lost 3 bases, J lost 1 base, and 10 bases lay in between. The germline V gene has CDR1 LNHDA and CDR2 SQIVND (reference sequence). CDR3 in amino acids: CASSIHRPSGANVLTF. In nucleotides, the CDR3 is TGTGCCAGTAGTATTCACAGGCCATCTGGGGCCAACGTCCTGACTTTC.

The chain has TRBV7-9 and TRBJ2-7; 7 bases are shared with TRBD1. CDR3 length equals 14 residues. V shed 5 bases and J 3 bases; nucleotides not matched to a gene: 7. Germline V gene lookup returns CDR1 SEHNR and CDR2 FQNEAQ (reference sequence). CDR3 in DNA: TGTGCCAGCAGCCCCACAGGGGTTATCTACGAGCAGTACTTC. Amino acids: CASSPTGVIYEQYF.

This rearrangement joins TRBV5-4 to TRBJ1-1; D gene unclear. Trimming took off 1 base at V and 0 bases at J, with 10 bases between the two ends. CDR1 is SGHNT and CDR2 is YYREEE in the germline V gene (reference sequence). There are 15 residues in the CDR3. In nucleotides, the CDR3 is TGTGCCAGCAGCTTGCCGGGAAGGGTGAACACTGAAGCTTTCTTT. It translates to CASSLPGRVNTEAFF.

The rearrangement joins TRBV6-5 to TRBJ2-3; TRBD1 is a possible D gene (5 bases). CDR3 length: 15 amino acids. Trimming took off 2 bases at V and 0 bases at J, with 9 bases between the two ends. CDR1 is MNHEY, CDR2 SVGAGI, per germline. CDR3 nucleotides: TGTGCCAGCAGTTACGGGGCCTCTAGCACAGATACGCAGTATTTT. Translation gives CASSYGASSTDTQYF.

This chain links TRBV5-1 with TRBJ2-3, with TRBD2 identical over 8 bases. Germline V lookup: CDR1 SGHRS, CDR2 YFSETQ. The CDR3 spans 15 residues. Trimming removed 0 bases from V and 3 bases from J; junction bases left unmatched: 3. CDR3 protein: CASSLESGGTDTQYF. In DNA, the CDR3 is TGCGCCAGCAGCTTGGAGAGCGGGGGAACAGATACGCAGTATTTT.

There are a few counts of this clone. The chain is built from TRBV4-2 and TRBJ2-3; possible D gene TRBD2, 6 bases. Germline loops: CDR1 LGHNA, CDR2 YNFKEQ. The V and J ends lost 0 bases and 1 base respectively, with 11 bases between them. The CDR3 length is 16 residues. The CDR3 loop reads CASSQERASGTDTQYF. CDR3 DNA sequence: TGTGCCAGCAGCCAAGAACGGGCTAGCGGCACAGATACGCAGTATTTT.

The chain is built from TRBV7-6 and TRBJ2-7, with 7 bases fitting TRBD2. J lost 0 bases, V lost 6 bases, and 8 bases had no gene match. CDR3 size: 15 residues. Germline V gene data show CDR1 as SGHVS and CDR2 as FNYEAQ. The CDR3 DNA is TGTGCCAGCAGTTCAAGCGGGACCGGCTCCTACGAGCAGTACTTC. Its translation is CASSSSGTGSYEQYF.

The V call is TRBV29-1, the J call TRBJ1-1; D is possibly TRBD1 (5 bases). This CDR3 comprises 13 residues. Trimming removed 6 bases from V and 5 bases from J, with 16 bases in between. Germline-derived CDR1 and CDR2 are SQVTM and ANQGSEA. The CDR3 spells CSVARGGGTEAFF. The CDR3 DNA reads TGCAGCGTAGCCCGCGGGGGAGGGACTGAAGCTTTCTTT.

The V gene is TRBV28, the J gene TRBJ2-7, with D unresolved. The CDR3 contains 16 residues. CDR1 is MDHEN and CDR2 is SYDVKM in the germline V gene. The V and J ends lost 2 bases and 0 bases respectively, with 14 bases between them. CDR3 in amino acids: CASSLGQAPYSYEQYF. In DNA form, the CDR3 reads TGTGCCAGCAGTTTAGGGCAGGCACCGTACTCCTACGAGCAGTACTTC.

The chain joins TRBV7-9 to TRBJ2-1; D remains ambiguous. Looked up from germline, CDR1 is SEHNR and CDR2 is FQNEAQ (reference sequence). V lost 6 bases and J 4 bases, leaving 16 bases between the germline ends. The CDR3 spans 15 residues. CDR3 loop: CASRPATTIYNEQFF. The CDR3 region has the DNA TGTGCCAGCAGGCCCGCCACAACCATATACAATGAGCAGTTCTTC. Drawing the rest from reference TRBV7-9 and TRBJ2-1, the complete variable domain is DTGVSQNPRHKITKRGQNVTFRCDPISEHNRLYWYRQTLGQGPEFLTYFQNEAQLEKSRLLSDRFSAERPKGSFSTLEIQRTEQGDSAMYLCASRPATTIYNEQFFGPGTRLTVL.

CDR3 in amino acids: CSVEGRGQGNEKLFF. CDR3 DNA: TGCAGCGTTGAAGGACGTGGGCAGGGGAATGAAAAACTGTTTTTT. The V and J genes are TRBV29-1 and TRBJ1-4; a weak D match, TRBD1 (6 bases). V was trimmed by 1 base and J by 5 bases, leaving 14 bases between them. The germline V gene has CDR1 SQVTM and CDR2 ANQGSEA. The CDR3 extends over 15 amino acids.

J is TRBJ2-3 and V is TRBV5-1; D is undetermined. Trimming shortened V by 7 bases and J by 3 bases, and 6 bases separated the two germline ends. Looked up from germline, CDR1 is SGHRS and CDR2 is YFSETQ. The CDR3 consists of 11 residues. Here the CDR3 DNA reads TGCGCCAGCCGAGAGACAGATACGCAGTATTTT. It specifies CASRETDTQYF. Based on the CDR3 plus reference TRBV5-1 and TRBJ2-3, the full variable domain is KAGVTQTPRYLIKTRGQQVTLSCSPISGHRSVSWYQQTPGQGLQFLFEYFSETQRNKGNFPGRFSGRQFSNSRSEMNVSTLELGDSALYLCASRETDTQYFGPGTRLTVL.

V gene TRBV29-1 combines with J gene TRBJ1-1, with 9 bases identical to TRBD1. Germline CDR1 SQVTM, CDR2 ANQGSEA. The J segment lost 5 bases and the V segment lost 4 bases, leaving 8 bases of the junction unmatched. This CDR3 region has 14 residues. For the CDR3, the DNA is TGCAGCGTTGTTGGCGGGACAGGGAGGACTGAAGCTTTCTTT. Translation gives CSVVGGTGRTEAFF. Complete variable domain (other parts from reference TRBV29-1 and TRBJ1-1): SAVISQKPSRDICQRGTSLTIQCQVDSQVTMMFWYRQQPGQSLTLIATANQGSEATYESGFVIDKFPISRPNLTFSTLTVSNMSPEDSSIYLCSVVGGTGRTEAFFGQGTRLTVV.

This sequence joins TRBV6-5 and TRBJ2-7, with 7 bases aligning to TRBD1. Trimming removed 2 bases from V and 4 bases from J; junction bases left unmatched: 8. This CDR3 has 15 residues. CDR1 MNHEY and CDR2 SVGAGI come from the germline V gene. The CDR3 loop is CASSYRGRGWYEQYF. CDR3 DNA: TGTGCCAGCAGTTACCGGGGCAGGGGGTGGTACGAGCAGTACTTC.

V and J are TRBV18 and TRBJ1-1; D remains ambiguous. Germline loops: CDR1 KGHSH, CDR2 LQKENI. The CDR3 has 13 amino acids. The V end was cut by 4 bases, the J end by 4 bases, with 10 bases between. This CDR3 reads CASSQLLGTEAFF. The CDR3 coding sequence is TGTGCCAGCTCACAACTACTGGGCACTGAAGCTTTCTTT.

This rearrangement joins TRBV5-1 to TRBJ2-7; 12 nucleotides line up with TRBD2. In germline, CDR1 is SGHRS, CDR2 YFSETQ. The CDR3 totals 18 residues. V was clipped by 2 bases and J by 3 bases; unmatched bases: 12. The CDR3 region is CASSLPGLAGLTHYEQYF. CDR3 nucleotides: TGCGCCAGCAGCTTACCGGGACTAGCGGGCCTAACGCACTACGAGCAGTACTTC.

The chain has TRBV27 and TRBJ2-7; 9 nucleotides line up with TRBD2. The germline gives CDR1 MNHEY, CDR2 SMNVEV (reference sequence). The CDR3 has 16 residues. With 6 bases clipped from V and 6 bases from J, the junction kept 15 bases outside the gene matches. In DNA form, the CDR3 reads TGTGCCAGCAGACTCTTTAACAAGCGGGAGGCCGGCGAGCAGTACTTC. This codes for CASRLFNKREAGEQYF.

The chain has TRBV11-2 and TRBJ2-7; possible D gene TRBD1, 5 bases. Trimming cost V 1 base and J 1 base, with 11 bases left between them. This CDR3 is 15 amino acids long. Germline CDR1 SGHAT, CDR2 FQNNGV. CDR3 in amino acids: CASSLVQGFSYEQYF. The CDR3 DNA reads TGTGCCAGCAGCTTAGTGCAGGGATTTTCCTACGAGCAGTACTTC.

DNA for the CDR3: TGTGCCAGCAGCTTGAGGGGGTACTCCTACAATGAGCAGTTCTTC. It translates to CASSLRGYSYNEQFF. The chain recombines TRBV7-2 with TRBJ2-1; D is perhaps TRBD1 (6 bases). From germline, CDR1 is SGHTA and CDR2 FQGNSA. The CDR3 consists of 15 residues. V lost 3 bases and J 0 bases, leaving 9 bases between the germline ends.

The chain joins TRBV4-3 to TRBJ2-3, with 14 bases aligning to TRBD2. Germline CDR1 and CDR2: LGHNA and YSLEER. The CDR3 totals 21 residues. The V gene end was trimmed by 0 bases and the J gene end by 2 bases; junction bases not matched to a gene: 13. Written as DNA, the CDR3 is TGCGCCAGCAGCCAAGAAGGGACTAGCGGGAGCCACCTCGGGATCACAGATACGCAGTATTTT. Translated, it gives CASSQEGTSGSHLGITDTQYF.

The rearrangement joins TRBV30 to TRBJ2-7; TRBD2 agrees at 12 bases. Germline CDR1 GTSNPN, CDR2 SVGIG (reference sequence). V lost 0 bases, J lost 3 bases, and 3 bases stayed unmatched. This CDR3 region has 15 residues. CDR3 residues: CAWSVRLAGVYEQYF. CDR3 sequence (DNA): TGTGCCTGGAGTGTACGACTAGCGGGAGTCTACGAGCAGTACTTC.

The chain joins TRBV27 to TRBJ1-2; 9 bases align to TRBD1. Germline-derived CDR1 and CDR2 are MNHEY and SMNVEV (reference sequence). The J segment lost 4 bases and the V segment lost 2 bases, leaving 8 bases of the junction unmatched. CDR3 size: 16 residues. The DNA of the CDR3 is TGTGCCAGCAGTTTAGGGGGACAGGGTGTTTTCTATGGCTACACCTTC. Encoded protein: CASSLGGQGVFYGYTF.